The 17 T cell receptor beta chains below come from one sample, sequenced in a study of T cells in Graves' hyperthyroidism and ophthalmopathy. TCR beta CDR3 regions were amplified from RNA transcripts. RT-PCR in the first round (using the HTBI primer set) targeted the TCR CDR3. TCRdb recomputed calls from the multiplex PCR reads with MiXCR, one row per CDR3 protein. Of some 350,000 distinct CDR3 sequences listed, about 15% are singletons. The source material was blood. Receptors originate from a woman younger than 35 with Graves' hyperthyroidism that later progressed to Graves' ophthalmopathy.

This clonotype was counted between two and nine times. The CDR3 nucleotides read TGTGCCAGCAGCTTAGTAGCGGTCACCCCCTACGAGCAGTACTTC. This gives the protein CASSLVAVTPYEQYF. The chain joins TRBV7-2 to TRBJ2-7; maybe TRBD2 (6 bases). The CDR3 spans 15 residues. Germline CDR1 and CDR2: SGHTA and FQGNSA. V was trimmed by 1 base and J by 2 bases, leaving 12 bases between them.

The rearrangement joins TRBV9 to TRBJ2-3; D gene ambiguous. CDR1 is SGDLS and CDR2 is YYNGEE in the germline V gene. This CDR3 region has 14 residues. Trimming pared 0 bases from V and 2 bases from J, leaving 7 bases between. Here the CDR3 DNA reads TGTGCCAGCAGCGTAGACCCCACCACAGATACGCAGTATTTT. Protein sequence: CASSVDPTTDTQYF.

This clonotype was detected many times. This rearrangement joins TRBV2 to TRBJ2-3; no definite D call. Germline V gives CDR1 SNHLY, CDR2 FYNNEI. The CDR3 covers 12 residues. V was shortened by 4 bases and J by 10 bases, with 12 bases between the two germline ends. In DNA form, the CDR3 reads TGTGCCAGCAGTGCGGGCCCTTCAGCGCAGTATTTT. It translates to CASSAGPSAQYF.

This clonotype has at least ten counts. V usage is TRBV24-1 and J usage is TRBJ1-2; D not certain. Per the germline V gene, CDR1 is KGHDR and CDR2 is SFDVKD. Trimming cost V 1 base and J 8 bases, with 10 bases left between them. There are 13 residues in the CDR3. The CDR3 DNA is TGTGCCACCAGTGATTTTTCCGGGGTGGGCTACACCTTC. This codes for CATSDFSGVGYTF.

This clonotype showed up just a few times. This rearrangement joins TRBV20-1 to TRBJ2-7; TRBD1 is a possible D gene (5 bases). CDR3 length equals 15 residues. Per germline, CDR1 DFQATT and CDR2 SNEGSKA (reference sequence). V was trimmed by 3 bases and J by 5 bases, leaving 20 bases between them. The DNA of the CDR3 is TGCAGTGCTAGGCCTCTCACGAAAAGCAGGGACGAGCAGTACTTC. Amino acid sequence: CSARPLTKSRDEQYF.

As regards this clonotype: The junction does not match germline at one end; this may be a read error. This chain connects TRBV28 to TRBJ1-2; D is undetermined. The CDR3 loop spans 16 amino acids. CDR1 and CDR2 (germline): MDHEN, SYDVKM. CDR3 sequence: CACSLLSGLYNYGYTF. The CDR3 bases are TGTGCCTGCAGTTTATTGAGCGGGTTATACAACTATGGCTACACCTTC.

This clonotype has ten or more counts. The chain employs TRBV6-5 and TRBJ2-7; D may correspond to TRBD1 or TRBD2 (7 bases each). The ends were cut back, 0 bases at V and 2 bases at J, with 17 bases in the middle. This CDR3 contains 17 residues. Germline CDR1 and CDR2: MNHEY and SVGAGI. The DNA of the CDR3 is TGTGCCAGCAGTTACTCCCTACAGGGGAGGGTCACCTACGAGCAGTACTTC. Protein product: CASSYSLQGRVTYEQYF.

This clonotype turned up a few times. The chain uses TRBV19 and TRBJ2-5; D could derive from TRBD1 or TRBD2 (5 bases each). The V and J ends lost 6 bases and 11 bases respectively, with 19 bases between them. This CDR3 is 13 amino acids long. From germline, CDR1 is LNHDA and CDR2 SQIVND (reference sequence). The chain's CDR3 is CASSPGTQEAQYF. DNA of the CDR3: TGTGCCAGTAGCCCCGGGACCCAAGAGGCGCAGTACTTC.

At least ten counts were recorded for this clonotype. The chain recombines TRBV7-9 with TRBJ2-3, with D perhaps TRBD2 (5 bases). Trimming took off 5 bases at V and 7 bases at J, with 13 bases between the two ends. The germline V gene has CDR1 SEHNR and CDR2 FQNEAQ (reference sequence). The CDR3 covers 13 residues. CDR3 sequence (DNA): TGTGCCAGCAGCCCCAACCGACTAAATACGCAGTATTTT. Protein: CASSPNRLNTQYF.

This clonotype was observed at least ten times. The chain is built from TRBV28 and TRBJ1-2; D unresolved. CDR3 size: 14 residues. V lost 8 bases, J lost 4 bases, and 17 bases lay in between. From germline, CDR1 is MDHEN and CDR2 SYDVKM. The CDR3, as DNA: TGTGCCAGCCGTGTGGGCCATAGGACCTATGGCTACACCTTC. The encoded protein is CASRVGHRTYGYTF.

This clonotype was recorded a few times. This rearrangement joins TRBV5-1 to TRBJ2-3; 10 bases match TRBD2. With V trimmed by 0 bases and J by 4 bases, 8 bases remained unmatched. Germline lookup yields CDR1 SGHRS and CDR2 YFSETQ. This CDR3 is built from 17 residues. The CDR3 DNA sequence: TGCGCCAGCAGCTTGGCCCTGCTAGCGGGAGTGGCAGATACGCAGTATTTT. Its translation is CASSLALLAGVADTQYF.

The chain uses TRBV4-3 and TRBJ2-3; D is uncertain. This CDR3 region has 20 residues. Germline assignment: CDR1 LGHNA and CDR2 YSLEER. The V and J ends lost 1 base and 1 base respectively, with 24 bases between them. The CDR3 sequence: CASSQVGRPEFEVGTDTQYF. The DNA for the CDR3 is TGCGCCAGCAGCCAAGTTGGCAGGCCCGAATTTGAAGTTGGCACAGATACGCAGTATTTT.

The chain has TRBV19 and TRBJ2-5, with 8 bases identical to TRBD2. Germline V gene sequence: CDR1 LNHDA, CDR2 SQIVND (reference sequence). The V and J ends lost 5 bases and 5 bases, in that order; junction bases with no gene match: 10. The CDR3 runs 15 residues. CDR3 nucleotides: TGTGCCAGTAGTCTCATCGGACTAGCCTGGGAGACCCAGTACTTC. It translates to CASSLIGLAWETQYF.

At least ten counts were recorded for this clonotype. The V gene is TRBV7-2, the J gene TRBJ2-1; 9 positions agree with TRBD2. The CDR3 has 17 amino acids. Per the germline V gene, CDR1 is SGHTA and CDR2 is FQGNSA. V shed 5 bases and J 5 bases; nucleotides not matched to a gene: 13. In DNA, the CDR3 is TGTGCCAGCAGCAAAGGACGGGAGCGGGAGGCCCACAATGAGCAGTTCTTC. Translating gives CASSKGREREAHNEQFF.

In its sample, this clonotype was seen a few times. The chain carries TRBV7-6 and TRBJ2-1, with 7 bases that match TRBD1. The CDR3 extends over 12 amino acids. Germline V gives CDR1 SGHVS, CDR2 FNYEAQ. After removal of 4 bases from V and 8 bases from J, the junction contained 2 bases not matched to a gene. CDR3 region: CASSSQGYEQFF. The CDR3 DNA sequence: TGTGCCAGCAGCTCACAGGGGTATGAGCAGTTCTTC.

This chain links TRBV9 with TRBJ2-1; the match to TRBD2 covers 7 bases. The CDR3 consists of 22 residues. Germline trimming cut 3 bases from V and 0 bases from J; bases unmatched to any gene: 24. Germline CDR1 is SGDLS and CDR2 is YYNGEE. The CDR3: CASSEPLGVGREFPSSYNEQFF. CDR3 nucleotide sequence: TGTGCCAGCAGCGAGCCCCTGGGCGTGGGGCGGGAGTTTCCGAGCTCCTACAATGAGCAGTTCTTC. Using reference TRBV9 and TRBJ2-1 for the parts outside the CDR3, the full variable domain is DSGVTQTPKHLITATGQRVTLRCSPRSGDLSVYWYQQSLDQGLQFLIQYYNGEERAKGNILERFSAQQFPDLHSELNLSSLELGDSALYFCASSEPLGVGREFPSSYNEQFFGPGTRLTVL.

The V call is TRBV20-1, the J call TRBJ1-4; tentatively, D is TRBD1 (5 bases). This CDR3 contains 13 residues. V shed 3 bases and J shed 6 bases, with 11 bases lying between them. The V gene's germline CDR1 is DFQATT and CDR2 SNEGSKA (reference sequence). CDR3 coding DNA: TGCAGTGCTAGCAGGGTGGCAGATGAAAAACTGTTTTTT. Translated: CSASRVADEKLFF.